Listed here are 29 T cell receptor beta chains from one sample, sequenced in a study of T-cell reconstitution after alpha-beta-depleted transplantation in children. Unique molecular identifiers were built into the TCRbeta library. MiXCR, applied by TCRdb to the PCR reads, yields one record per CDR3 protein. The profile shows some 390,000 distinct CDR3 sequences, about 20% of them singletons. The starting material was PBMCs from the stem cell graft donor, obtained from the stem cell graft. The receptors stem from a human donor who donated a stem cell graft to a child with acute myeloid leukemia.

The genes are TRBV24-1 and TRBJ2-5; the D gene is possibly TRBD1 (6 bases). The CDR3 extends over 14 amino acids. V dropped 0 bases and J dropped 2 bases, with 6 bases sitting between them. CDR1 and CDR2 from the germline V gene are KGHDR and SFDVKD. CDR3 protein: CATSDLTGQETQYF. DNA for the CDR3: TGTGCCACCAGTGATTTGACAGGGCAAGAGACCCAGTACTTC.

The chain is built from TRBV10-3 and TRBJ2-7; D not certain. The CDR3 extends over 13 amino acids. Per the germline V gene, CDR1 is ENHRY and CDR2 is SYGVKD. V dropped 6 bases and J dropped 0 bases, with 9 bases sitting between them. The CDR3: CAISTVSSYEQYF. DNA of the CDR3: TGTGCCATCAGCACGGTGAGCTCCTACGAGCAGTACTTC.

The chain combines TRBV6-1 with TRBJ1-2, with D hard to call. The CDR3 covers 13 residues. V dropped 6 bases and J dropped 3 bases, with 11 bases sitting between them. Germline CDR1 reads MNHNS; CDR2 reads SASEGT. CDR3 nucleotide sequence: TGTGCCAGCAGCCCTGGCCCGGACTATGGCTACACCTTC. Protein: CASSPGPDYGYTF.

The chain links TRBV10-2 to TRBJ2-5; a weak D match, TRBD2 (6 bases). Trimming took 0 bases from V and 4 from J, leaving 12 bases between them. Looked up from germline, CDR1 is WSHSY and CDR2 is SAAADI. The CDR3 is 15 residues long. The CDR3 DNA reads as TGCGCCAGCAGTGAGTCGGGACTGTCGTCAGAGACCCAGTACTTC. It specifies CASSESGLSSETQYF.

The V gene is TRBV25-1, the J gene TRBJ2-3; D tentatively reads TRBD1 or TRBD2 (5 bases each). Germline CDR1 reads MGHDK; CDR2 reads SYGVNS. Deletions cut 0 bases from V and 6 bases from J, with 28 bases between. This CDR3 spans 20 amino acids. The CDR3, as DNA: TGTGCCAGCAGTGAATATTTTTCCCCATCTGAGGGGTCCCAAGGGGATACGCAGTATTTT. Amino acid sequence: CASSEYFSPSEGSQGDTQYF.

The gene calls are TRBV10-2 and TRBJ2-1; D gene unclear. V lost 4 bases to trimming and J lost 0 bases, with 7 bases between them. The CDR3 covers 14 residues. CDR1 and CDR2 from the germline V gene are WSHSY and SAAADI. The CDR3 sequence is CASSAVTSYNEQFF. In DNA form, the CDR3 reads TGCGCCAGCAGTGCGGTCACCTCCTACAATGAGCAGTTCTTC.

The chain is built from TRBV28 and TRBJ1-2, with D possibly TRBD1 on 5 matching bases. CDR3 length: 13 residues. V lost 4 bases to trimming and J lost 4 bases, with 10 bases between them. Germline V lookup: CDR1 MDHEN, CDR2 SYDVKM. CDR3 loop: CASSWGDGYGYTF. CDR3 coding DNA: TGTGCCAGCAGTTGGGGGGATGGCTATGGCTACACCTTC.

The rearrangement links TRBV15 to TRBJ1-1; D call uncertain. Germline V gene sequence: CDR1 LNHNV, CDR2 YYDKDF (reference sequence). The CDR3 length is 13 residues. Trimming took off 4 bases at V and 1 base at J, with 7 bases between the two ends. The CDR3 DNA is TGTGCCACCAGCAAGACTGGGAACACTGAAGCTTTCTTT. Its translation: CATSKTGNTEAFF.

The chain is built from TRBV29-1 and TRBJ2-3; D is ambiguous. V dropped 3 bases and J dropped 4 bases, with 8 bases sitting between them. The CDR3 covers 12 residues. Germline V gene sequence: CDR1 SQVTM, CDR2 ANQGSEA. The CDR3 sequence is CSVDRVADTQYF. CDR3 sequence (DNA): TGCAGCGTTGATAGGGTGGCAGATACGCAGTATTTT.

This clonotype was seen at least ten times. The V call is TRBV29-1, the J call TRBJ2-1; perhaps TRBD2 as D (6 bases). The V gene lost 3 bases and the J gene lost 15 bases, with 27 bases spanning the gap. Germline V lookup: CDR1 SQVTM, CDR2 ANQGSEA. The length of the CDR3 is 15 residues. The CDR3 here is CSVDWSRGGGPSTFF. CDR3 in DNA: TGCAGCGTTGACTGGTCGAGAGGCGGAGGGCCGAGTACGTTCTTC.

The chain has TRBV20-1 and TRBJ2-3; no reliable D call. Germline CDR1 DFQATT, CDR2 SNEGSKA (reference sequence). The CDR3 loop spans 12 amino acids. Trimming left V 6 bases short and J 4 bases short, with 11 bases between. The CDR3 bases are TGCAGTGCCCTACGACAACCAGATACGCAGTATTTT. Protein product: CSALRQPDTQYF.

This chain links TRBV7-9 with TRBJ2-3, with 9 bases aligning to TRBD1. J gave up 3 bases and V 5 bases, and 9 bases lay outside the gene matches. This CDR3 comprises 16 residues. From germline, CDR1 is SEHNR and CDR2 FQNEAQ (reference sequence). The CDR3 protein is CASSRARQGDTDTQYF. The DNA of the CDR3 is TGTGCCAGCAGCCGAGCAAGACAGGGGGATACAGATACGCAGTATTTT.

This clonotype was detected ten times or more. The chain links TRBV12-3 or TRBV12-4 to TRBJ1-1; D gene unclear. Trimming cost V 8 bases and J 0 bases, with 13 bases left between them. This CDR3 is built from 14 residues. The CDR3 protein is CASPVGDMNTEAFF. The CDR3, as DNA: TGTGCCAGCCCGGTTGGCGACATGAACACTGAAGCTTTCTTT.

In its sample, this clonotype was seen a few times. This chain uses TRBV24-1 with TRBJ2-6, with D possibly TRBD1 on 5 matching bases. There are 18 residues in the CDR3. Trimming pared 1 base from V and 1 base from J, leaving 13 bases between. The germline V gene has CDR1 KGHDR and CDR2 SFDVKD. CDR3 region: CATSDFPSRQSGANVLTF. CDR3 in DNA: TGTGCCACCAGTGATTTCCCCTCTAGACAGTCTGGGGCCAACGTCCTGACTTTC.

The sample holds many counts of this clonotype. The V gene is TRBV4-3, the J gene TRBJ2-7, with 9 bases fitting TRBD1. Germline-derived CDR1 and CDR2 are LGHNA and YSLEER. J lost 2 bases, V lost 2 bases, and 4 bases had no gene match. This CDR3 contains 15 residues. CDR3 bases: TGCGCCAGCAGCCAACGGACAGGGGCACCCTACGAGCAGTACTTC. Translation gives CASSQRTGAPYEQYF.

The chain has TRBV12-3 or TRBV12-4 and TRBJ2-7; D is undetermined. This CDR3 has 12 residues. Trimming took off 6 bases at V and 7 bases at J, with 13 bases between the two ends. The DNA for the CDR3 is TGTGCCAGCAGCCCCCCCCTACTGGAGCAGTACTTC. Residues: CASSPPLLEQYF.

This clonotype was detected ten times or more. The chain links TRBV7-9 to TRBJ2-1; maybe TRBD2 (6 bases). The CDR3 covers 12 residues. Trimming left V 5 bases short and J 8 bases short, with 10 bases between. Germline values: CDR1 SEHNR, CDR2 FQNEAQ (reference sequence). The CDR3 protein is CASSPGVDEQFF. The CDR3 bases are TGTGCCAGCAGCCCGGGGGTCGATGAGCAGTTCTTC.

This clonotype was picked up one time. This chain connects TRBV9 to TRBJ1-1, with D uncertain. Germline lookup yields CDR1 SGDLS and CDR2 YYNGEE. This CDR3 spans 15 amino acids. V lost 4 bases to trimming and J lost 1 base, with 14 bases between them. DNA of the CDR3: TGTGCCAGCAGCTCGACACTTTCAAAGAACACTGAAGCTTTCTTT. Translation: CASSSTLSKNTEAFF.

In this sample, this clonotype turned up many times. The V call is TRBV12-3 or TRBV12-4, the J call TRBJ1-1, with D unclear. Trimming removed 3 bases at V and 1 base at J, with 6 bases between. The CDR3 is made up of 13 amino acids. The CDR3 region has the DNA TGTGCCAGCAGTTTGGGAGAGAACACTGAAGCTTTCTTT. Protein product: CASSLGENTEAFF.

V is TRBV24-1 and J is TRBJ1-1; D gene uncertain. V gave up 1 base and J gave up 2 bases, with 4 bases separating them. Per germline, CDR1 KGHDR and CDR2 SFDVKD. This CDR3 comprises 13 residues. The DNA of the CDR3 is TGTGCCACCAGTGATTTCCTTAACACTGAAGCTTTCTTT. It codes for CATSDFLNTEAFF.

The sample holds a few counts of this clonotype. J is TRBJ2-1 and V is TRBV6-5; 8 bases line up with TRBD2. There are 17 residues in the CDR3. Unmatched junction bases numbered 12, after V lost 6 bases and J lost 2 bases. Germline V gives CDR1 MNHEY, CDR2 SVGAGI. CDR3 protein: CASRPLTSGRPYNEQFF. CDR3 bases: TGTGCCAGCAGACCTCTTACTAGCGGTAGACCCTACAATGAGCAGTTCTTC.

This sequence joins TRBV24-1 and TRBJ2-3; the match to TRBD2 covers 7 bases. CDR1 KGHDR and CDR2 SFDVKD come from the germline V gene. Germline trimming cut 5 bases from V and 2 bases from J; bases unmatched to any gene: 3. This CDR3 is built from 14 residues. The CDR3 DNA reads TGTGCCACCAGTGCCACTAGCGTCACAGATACGCAGTATTTT. This codes for CATSATSVTDTQYF.

There are a few counts of this clonotype. This rearrangement joins TRBV29-1 to TRBJ2-3; TRBD2 agrees at 12 bases. Germline CDR1 is SQVTM and CDR2 is ANQGSEA. Trimming took 1 base from V and 0 from J; bases not matched to a gene: 5. The CDR3 totals 17 residues. CDR3 sequence reads: CSVEATTSGGSTDTQYF. DNA of the CDR3: TGCAGCGTTGAAGCTACGACTAGCGGGGGTAGCACAGATACGCAGTATTTT.

This clonotype was counted between two and nine times. The chain recombines TRBV9 with TRBJ2-5; 10 bases fit TRBD2. This CDR3 contains 14 residues. V shed 0 bases, J shed 5 bases, and the junction held 1 base outside the gene matches. Germline V lookup: CDR1 SGDLS, CDR2 YYNGEE. The CDR3 loop reads CASSVDSGRETQYF. For the CDR3, the DNA is TGTGCCAGCAGCGTAGATAGCGGGAGGGAGACCCAGTACTTC.

This clonotype was counted a few times. The rearrangement joins TRBV20-1 to TRBJ1-2, with D uncertain. The germline gives CDR1 DFQATT, CDR2 SNEGSKA (reference sequence). The CDR3 contains 12 residues. Trimming took 4 bases from V and 0 from J, leaving 6 bases between them. DNA of the CDR3: TGCAGTGCTATGTGGGCTAACTATGGCTACACCTTC. Translating it yields CSAMWANYGYTF.

CDR3 nucleotides: TGTGCCAGCAGCTTAGCTACCCCGGGACGTCGGCCGCCTGCCAACGTCCTGACTTTC. It specifies CASSLATPGRRPPANVLTF. The chain joins TRBV7-2 to TRBJ2-6; D could derive from TRBD1 or TRBD2 (5 bases each). With 0 bases removed from V and 7 bases from J, the gap between germline ends came to 22 bases. Germline-derived CDR1 and CDR2 are SGHTA and FQGNSA. This CDR3 spans 19 amino acids. Full variable domain (rest looked up from reference TRBV7-2 and TRBJ2-6): GAGVSQSPSNKVTEKGKDVELRCDPISGHTALYWYRQSLGQGLEFLIYFQGNSAPDKSGLPSDRFSAERTGGSVSTLTIQRTQQEDSAVYLCASSLATPGRRPPANVLTFGAGSRLTVL.

The table lists this clonotype with many counts. The chain employs TRBV6-5 and TRBJ1-2, with D maybe TRBD1 (5 bases). There are 17 residues in the CDR3. The germline V gene has CDR1 MNHEY and CDR2 SVGAGI. V was clipped by 0 bases and J by 4 bases, with 18 bases between them. Here the CDR3 DNA reads TGTGCCAGCAGTTACTCGGACATCCCACCAAGTGGCTATGGCTACACCTTC. Translation: CASSYSDIPPSGYGYTF.

The chain uses TRBV4-2 and TRBJ2-4, with D hard to call. This CDR3 spans 14 amino acids. Trimming cost V 0 bases and J 5 bases, with 8 bases left between them. Germline CDR1 is LGHNA and CDR2 is YNFKEQ. The CDR3 DNA is TGTGCCAGCAGCCAAGATCGGGCACAAAACATTCAGTACTTC. It yields the protein CASSQDRAQNIQYF.

The rearrangement links TRBV27 to TRBJ2-1; 9 nucleotides line up with TRBD2. The CDR3 extends over 15 amino acids. The junction had 8 bases not matched to a gene; V was cut back by 3 bases and J by 8 bases. The germline gives CDR1 MNHEY, CDR2 SMNVEV (reference sequence). The CDR3 DNA reads TGTGCCAGCAGTTTCAGCGCGGGAGGGATCGATGAGCAGTTCTTC. It is translated as CASSFSAGGIDEQFF.